Below are 13 T cell receptor beta chains sequenced from a single sample in a study of T cell repertoires in ileal Crohn's disease. The data were produced by immunoSEQ multiplex PCR, yet TCRdb's version contains in-frame clones alone and is incomplete. The data contain 16,000 or so clones, 85% to 90% of them singletons. The sample comprised ileal tissue. The receptors stem from an adult with Crohn's disease.

This clone was seen just once. This chain links TRBV2 with TRBJ2-3; D gene ambiguous. The CDR3 is made up of 13 amino acids. Looked up from germline, CDR1 is SNHLY and CDR2 is FYNNEI. Trimming took off 6 bases at V and 3 bases at J, with 10 bases between the two ends. The CDR3 nucleotides read TGTGCCAGCAGCGACTGGATTACAGATACGCAGTATTTT. This gives the protein CASSDWITDTQYF.

This chain connects TRBV30 to TRBJ2-5, with D unclear. Germline V gene sequence: CDR1 GTSNPN, CDR2 SVGIG (reference sequence). V shed 2 bases and J shed 5 bases, with 9 bases lying between them. The CDR3 is 12 residues long. The CDR3 sequence is CAWSRHGETQYF. The CDR3 DNA reads TGTGCCTGGAGTCGTCACGGGGAGACCCAGTACTTC.

This clone was seen only once. The chain carries TRBV5-6 and TRBJ2-6; unclear D gene. This CDR3 spans 17 amino acids. V gave up 7 bases and J gave up 5 bases, with 22 bases separating them. The germline CDR1 and CDR2 sequences are SGHDT and YYEEEE. The DNA of the CDR3 is TGTGCCAGCTTCGACATCAAGTCACAAAGTCGGGCCAACGTCCTGACTTTC. It is translated as CASFDIKSQSRANVLTF. The full variable domain, with the rest looked up from reference TRBV5-6 and TRBJ2-6, is DAGVTQSPTHLIKTRGQQVTLRCSPKSGHDTVSWYQQALGQGPQFIFQYYEEEERQRGNFPDRFSGHQFPNYSSELNVNALLLGDSALYLCASFDIKSQSRANVLTFGAGSRLTVL.

The chain has TRBV2 and TRBJ2-2, with 9 bases fitting TRBD2. CDR3 length: 16 residues. V shed 5 bases and J 5 bases; nucleotides not matched to a gene: 9. Germline V CDR1 and CDR2: SNHLY, FYNNEI. Written as DNA, the CDR3 is TGTGCCAGCAGTCGTATAGCGGGAGTCCAAACCGGGGAGCTGTTTTTT. Its translation is CASSRIAGVQTGELFF.

The chain couples TRBV21-1 to TRBJ2-7; TRBD2 is the table's D call, not checked against the DNA. TRBV21-1 is listed as a pseudogene. This CDR3 spans 12 amino acids. The CDR3 nucleotides are TGTGCCAGCAGCCCTCCCCCCTACGAGCAGTACTTC. It encodes CASSPPPYEQYF.

This clone has just one count. The gene calls are TRBV30 and TRBJ1-2, with D tentatively TRBD1 (5 bases). Germline-derived CDR1 and CDR2 are GTSNPN and SVGIG (reference sequence). The CDR3 runs to 12 residues. V lost 4 bases, J lost 8 bases, and 14 bases lay in between. The CDR3, as DNA: TGTGCCTGGACCCTCACGGGGGGAGGCTACACCTTC. It is translated as CAWTLTGGGYTF.

In nucleotides, the CDR3 is TGTGCCAGCAGCAATGGCGGACCGGCGGGCTCTGCACCCCTCCACTTT. This gives the protein CASSNGGPAGSAPLHF. The chain joins TRBV5-4 to TRBJ1-6; D call uncertain. In germline, CDR1 is SGHNT, CDR2 YYREEE (reference sequence). The CDR3 sequence is 16 residues long. Trimming removed 4 bases from V and 11 bases from J, with 22 bases in between.

The gene calls are TRBV2 and TRBJ1-1; D is uncertain. This CDR3 has 14 amino acids. V lost 4 bases and J lost 5, with 14 bases in between. Germline CDR1 SNHLY, CDR2 FYNNEI. CDR3 region: CASSVRTPKTEAFF. CDR3 nucleotides: TGTGCCAGCAGTGTGAGGACTCCTAAGACTGAAGCTTTCTTT. Combining the CDR3 with reference TRBV2 and TRBJ1-1 gives the whole variable domain EPEVTQTPSHQVTQMGQEVILRCVPISNHLYFYWYRQILGQKVEFLVSFYNNEISEKSEIFDDQFSVERPDGSNFTLKIRSTKLEDSAMYFCASSVRTPKTEAFFGQGTRLTVV.

The V and J genes are TRBV5-1 and TRBJ2-5, with TRBD2 matching over 10 bases. The germline V gene encodes CDR1 SGHRS and CDR2 YFSETQ. This CDR3 comprises 14 residues. With 4 bases clipped from V and 5 bases from J, the junction kept 5 bases outside the gene matches. DNA of the CDR3: TGCGCCAGCAGCACGGGACTAGCGACGGAGACCCAGTACTTC. Protein sequence: CASSTGLATETQYF.

The J gene is TRBJ1-2, the V gene TRBV7-3; maybe TRBD1 (5 bases). V was clipped by 3 bases and J by 6 bases, with 17 bases between them. The CDR3 covers 15 residues. CDR1 is SGHTA and CDR2 is FQGTGA in the germline V gene. CDR3 amino acids: CASSLMGGRENGYTF. In DNA form, the CDR3 reads TGTGCCAGCAGCTTGATGGGGGGTAGGGAGAATGGCTACACCTTC.

The CDR3 region is CASKVEKRISYEQYF. The CDR3, as DNA: TGTGCCAGCAAAGTAGAGAAGCGGATCTCCTACGAGCAGTACTTC. V gene TRBV6-6 combines with J gene TRBJ2-5; D is possibly TRBD2 (5 bases). TRBJ2-7 matches the DNA end more closely, so the J call is doubtful. The CDR3 loop spans 15 amino acids. Germline CDR1 MNHNY, CDR2 SVGAGI (reference sequence).

This clone has a single count. This chain uses TRBV7-3 with TRBJ2-1, with 7 nucleotides matching TRBD1. V dropped 5 bases and J dropped 4; count of bases not matched to a gene: 8. CDR3 length: 15 amino acids. Germline-derived CDR1 and CDR2 are SGHTA and FQGTGA. The CDR3 coding sequence is TGTGCCAGCAGCCGACAGGGAACAAAATACAATGAGCAGTTCTTC. It encodes CASSRQGTKYNEQFF.

The chain joins TRBV5-1 to TRBJ2-5; TRBD2 might be the D (5 bases). The germline V gene encodes CDR1 SGHRS and CDR2 YFSETQ. Trimming took off 4 bases at V and 5 bases at J, with 15 bases between the two ends. The CDR3 covers 14 residues. CDR3 DNA sequence: TGCGCCAGCAGCAGAGGACTCTTAGAGGAGACCCAGTACTTC. It encodes CASSRGLLEETQYF.